Listed below are T cell receptor beta chains from one sample, sequenced in a study of blood T cell repertoires in COVID-19. The method was immunoSEQ multiplex PCR; TCRdb's version includes in-frame clones alone and lacks a portion of them. The sample shows about 300,000 clones, 65% to 90% of them seen only once. Sequenced: peripheral blood. The receptors were sampled from a human donor in a cohort sampled during active COVID-19. Each CDR3 is given with its conserved first and last residue. Each record gives: CDR3 protein, CDR3 DNA, CDR3 length, D gene, clone size, J gene, V gene. The D gene is left open where the match is weak. Not all rows give a size; the values are once, few, many and, for expanded clones, a class.

cdr3_aa: CASSWGRLGTEAFF
cdr3_nt: TGTGCCAGCAGCTGGGGGAGGTTAGGCACTGAAGCTTTCTTT
cdr3_length: 14
d_call: -
clone_size: -
j_call: TRBJ1-1
v_call: TRBV13

cdr3_aa: CAWSFQTYYGYTF
cdr3_nt: TGTGCCTGGAGTTTCCAAACATACTATGGCTACACCTTC
cdr3_length: 13
d_call: -
clone_size: -
j_call: TRBJ1-2
v_call: TRBV30

cdr3_aa: CASSPLVPGTDTQYF
cdr3_nt: TGTGCCAGCTCACCCCTCGTCCCCGGCACAGATACGCAGTATTTT
cdr3_length: 15
d_call: -
clone_size: -
j_call: TRBJ2-3
v_call: TRBV18

cdr3_aa: CATSPGLAGAGELFF
cdr3_nt: TGTGCCACCAGCCCGGGACTAGCGGGAGCCGGGGAGCTGTTTTTT
cdr3_length: 15
d_call: TRBD2
clone_size: few
j_call: TRBJ2-2
v_call: TRBV15

cdr3_aa: CASSFGQGGSTDSYNEQFF
cdr3_nt: TGTGCCAGCAGCTTCGGACAGGGTGGTAGTACGGACTCCTACAATGAGCAGTTCTTC
cdr3_length: 19
d_call: TRBD1
clone_size: few
j_call: TRBJ2-1
v_call: TRBV7-9

cdr3_aa: CASSRGWETQYF
cdr3_nt: TGTGCCAGCAGTAGGGGCTGGGAGACCCAGTACTTC
cdr3_length: 12
d_call: -
clone_size: -
j_call: TRBJ2-5
v_call: TRBV28

cdr3_aa: CASSKPSAGGPSETQYF
cdr3_nt: TGTGCCAGCAGCAAACCTAGCGCGGGAGGGCCATCGGAGACCCAGTACTTC
cdr3_length: 17
d_call: TRBD2
clone_size: once
j_call: TRBJ2-5
v_call: TRBV7-8

cdr3_aa: CASSGDRGANTEAFF
cdr3_nt: TGTGCCAGCAGTGGGGACAGGGGGGCTAACACTGAAGCTTTCTTT
cdr3_length: 15
d_call: TRBD1
clone_size: -
j_call: TRBJ1-1
v_call: TRBV27

cdr3_aa: CASSLVPGTTGELFF
cdr3_nt: TGCGCCAGCAGCTTGGTTCCGGGAACGACCGGGGAGCTGTTTTTT
cdr3_length: 15
d_call: -
clone_size: -
j_call: TRBJ2-2
v_call: TRBV5-1

cdr3_aa: CARQGAYGYTF
cdr3_nt: TGTGCCAGACAGGGGGCTTATGGCTACACCTTC
cdr3_length: 11
d_call: TRBD1
clone_size: -
j_call: TRBJ1-2
v_call: TRBV6-4

cdr3_aa: CALIRGPYQPQHF
cdr3_nt: TGTGCTCTGATCAGGGGACCATATCAGCCCCAGCATTTT
cdr3_length: 13
d_call: -
clone_size: -
j_call: TRBJ1-5
v_call: TRBV6-5

cdr3_aa: CASETGLGEQYF
cdr3_nt: TGTGCCTCGGAGACAGGGCTAGGCGAGCAGTACTTC
cdr3_length: 12
d_call: TRBD1
clone_size: few
j_call: TRBJ2-7
v_call: TRBV28

cdr3_aa: CASSSPQGAKTEAFF
cdr3_nt: TGTGCCAGCAGCTCTCCGCAGGGGGCAAAAACTGAAGCTTTCTTT
cdr3_length: 15
d_call: TRBD1
clone_size: few
j_call: TRBJ1-1
v_call: TRBV7-8

cdr3_aa: CASSQNPGSIEQFF
cdr3_nt: TGTGCCAGCAGCCAAAACCCGGGTAGTATTGAGCAGTTCTTC
cdr3_length: 14
d_call: -
clone_size: -
j_call: TRBJ2-1
v_call: TRBV3-1/TRBV3-2